This entry features one T cell receptor (beta chain) sequence. Antigen: not known. This could be a read error, since a much larger clone is one nucleotide away. This CDR3 contains 16 residues. The germline gives CDR1 SGHTA, CDR2 FQGNSA. This record comes from a study of T cell repertoires in cytomegalovirus infection. Study context: Public signatures in TCR beta pointed to CMV infection and matching HLA type.

Broader study findings: HLA-C-restricted CMV clonotypes gave the most frequent clonotype in two of eight donors.

In TCRdb, the reads were re-called with MiXCR into one record per CDR3 protein. The table records about 600,000 distinct CDR3 sequences, 20% to 25% of them present only once. The chain employs TRBV7-2 and TRBJ1-1; D might be TRBD1 (5 bases). The sample was CD8+ T cells from PBMCs. The receptor was derived from a human donor in good health (CMV status not recorded). Some clones in this sample may be carry-over from other donors' samples. CDR3 amino acids: CVSSPTLGQSNTEAFF. CDR3 coding DNA: TGTGTCAGCAGCCCTACTCTAGGACAATCGAACACTGAAGCTTTCTTT.